The TCR beta chain described here comes from a study of cytomegalovirus exposure and HLA in healthy donors. The germline V gene encodes CDR1 LNHDA and CDR2 SQIVND (reference sequence). The CDR3 has 12 residues. Between the trimmed V and J ends, which lost 9 bases and 1 base, there was a span of 9 bases. About this clone itself: The target antigen is unknown.

Researchers ran the PCR with 60 Vbeta and 13 Jbeta primers. The protocol was immunoSEQ multiplex PCR, while the TCRdb copy is restricted to in-frame clones and leaves out a portion. The repertoire has 95,000 to 110,000 clones, around 78% of them found once; the top ten carry 7.5% to 9%. Findings and caveats of the study: It was reported that TCR beta sequences correctly inferred the HLA-A and HLA-B alleles for most subjects.

The sequence came from a man aged 25-40 years in good health and CMV-seronegative. The rearrangement joins TRBV19 to TRBJ2-5; D might be TRBD2 (5 bases). Sequenced input: PBMCs. CDR3 DNA: TGTGCCAGCGGGGTGCCCCAAGAGACCCAGTACTTC. Its protein is CASGVPQETQYF.